This T cell receptor beta chain was profiled in a study of breast tumors, draining lymph nodes, adjacent tissues. Study-level findings and limits: Most tumor T cells seemingly derive from lymph node, then expand in tumor. Luminal-like breast cancer showed significantly higher tumor–nontumor repertoire similarity than basal-like. Tumor TCR diversity was below lymph nodes but above nontumor tissue.

Samples came from axillary lymph nodes draining the breast cancer. TCRdb independently ran MiXCR on the multiplex PCR reads; one entry per CDR3 protein. Among around 290,000 distinct CDR3 sequences listed, under 35% were seen once. This clonotype was seen many times. No antigen is known for it. Germline lookup yields CDR1 DFQATT and CDR2 SNEGSKA (reference sequence). This CDR3 is 14 amino acids long. V was pared by 3 bases and J by 6 bases, with 17 bases between. Sequencing was performed on axillary lymph node tissue. The chain links TRBV20-1 to TRBJ1-2; D perhaps matches TRBD1 (5 bases). The origin of this receptor is a female donor with breast cancer. Some clones in this sample may be carry-over from other donors' samples. CDR3 coding DNA: TGCAGTGCTAGTCAGATCCAGGGCGACCATGGCTACACCTTC. As protein: CSASQIQGDHGYTF.